The clone carrying this T cell receptor (beta chain) was seen a few times. Its antigen is not identified. This CDR3 region has 17 residues. J gave up 8 bases and V 2 bases, and 8 bases lay outside the gene matches. The data are from a study of blood T cells in healthy people across ages. Study outcomes and limitations: Higher diversity, along with more naive CD4+ cells, distinguished long-lived donors from aged donors. Diversity estimates drawn from one million T cells were deemed underestimates. Since the PBMCs were unsorted, naive and antigen-experienced cells could not be conclusively compared.

Using a J-beta primer mix together with a sample-barcoded 5' primer, a second PCR was run for roughly 7 to 12 cycles. Each cDNA molecule received a tag from a template-switch adaptor that had 12 random nucleotides. TCRdb re-analysed the 5' RACE reads in MiXCR, keeping a single row per CDR3 protein. The sample consists of 550,000 to 750,000 distinct CDR3 sequences, around 20% of them appearing once. The rearrangement joins TRBV12-3 or TRBV12-4 to TRBJ2-4; 14 bases are shared with TRBD2. The source is a man between 65 and 80 years old in good health. The sample consisted of blood. This chain's CDR3 is CASSLTPGLAGEDIQYF. CDR3 in DNA: TGTGCCAGCAGTTTAACGCCGGGACTAGCGGGAGAGGACATTCAGTACTTC.